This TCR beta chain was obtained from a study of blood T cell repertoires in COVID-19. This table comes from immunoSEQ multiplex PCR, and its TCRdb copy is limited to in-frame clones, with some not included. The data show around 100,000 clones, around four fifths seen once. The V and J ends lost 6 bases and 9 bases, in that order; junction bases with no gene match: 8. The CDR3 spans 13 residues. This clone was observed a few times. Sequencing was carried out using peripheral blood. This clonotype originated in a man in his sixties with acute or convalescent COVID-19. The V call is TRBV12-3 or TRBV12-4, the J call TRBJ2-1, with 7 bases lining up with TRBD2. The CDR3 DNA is TGTGCCAGCAGCCTACAGCGGGACGGTGAGCAGTTCTTC. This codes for CASSLQRDGEQFF.